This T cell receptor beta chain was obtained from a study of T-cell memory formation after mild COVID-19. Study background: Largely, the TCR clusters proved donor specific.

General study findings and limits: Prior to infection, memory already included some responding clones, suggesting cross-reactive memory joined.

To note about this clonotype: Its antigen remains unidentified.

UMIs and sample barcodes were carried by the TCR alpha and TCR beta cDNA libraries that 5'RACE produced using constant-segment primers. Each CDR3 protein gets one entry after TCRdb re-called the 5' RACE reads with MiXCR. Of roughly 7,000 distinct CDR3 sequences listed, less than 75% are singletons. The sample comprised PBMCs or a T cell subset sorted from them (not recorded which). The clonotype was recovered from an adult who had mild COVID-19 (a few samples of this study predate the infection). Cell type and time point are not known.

The CDR3 DNA follows: TGTGCCAGCAGCCAAGATCGAGCGGGGGGCACAGATACGCAGTATTTT. Protein sequence: CASSQDRAGGTDTQYF. V and J are TRBV4-2 and TRBJ2-3, with 8 bases matching TRBD2. Per germline, CDR1 LGHNA and CDR2 YNFKEQ. Trimming at V came to 0 bases and at J to 1 base, leaving 3 bases not matched to a gene. CDR3 length: 16 amino acids.